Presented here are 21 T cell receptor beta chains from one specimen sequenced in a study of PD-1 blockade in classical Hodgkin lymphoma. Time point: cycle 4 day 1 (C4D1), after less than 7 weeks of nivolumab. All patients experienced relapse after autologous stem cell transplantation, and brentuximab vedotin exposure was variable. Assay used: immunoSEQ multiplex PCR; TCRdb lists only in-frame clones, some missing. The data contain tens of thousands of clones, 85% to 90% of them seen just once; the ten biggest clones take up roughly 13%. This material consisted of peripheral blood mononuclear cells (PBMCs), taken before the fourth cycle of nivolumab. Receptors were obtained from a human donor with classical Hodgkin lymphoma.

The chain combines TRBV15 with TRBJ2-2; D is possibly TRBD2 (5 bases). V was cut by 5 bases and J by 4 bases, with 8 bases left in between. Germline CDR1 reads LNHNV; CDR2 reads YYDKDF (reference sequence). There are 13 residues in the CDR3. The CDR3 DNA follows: TGTGCCACCAGCCAAGAGGGCACCGGGGAGCTGTTTTTT. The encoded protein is CATSQEGTGELFF.

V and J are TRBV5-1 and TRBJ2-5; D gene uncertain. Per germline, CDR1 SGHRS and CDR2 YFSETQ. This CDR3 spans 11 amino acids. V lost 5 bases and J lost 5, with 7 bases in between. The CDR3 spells CASRLTETQYF. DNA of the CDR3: TGCGCCAGCAGGTTGACGGAGACCCAGTACTTC.

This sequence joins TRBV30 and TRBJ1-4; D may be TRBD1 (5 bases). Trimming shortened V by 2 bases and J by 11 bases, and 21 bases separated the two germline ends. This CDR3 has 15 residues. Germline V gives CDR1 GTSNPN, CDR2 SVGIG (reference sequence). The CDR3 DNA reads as TGTGCCTGGAGTCGCAGCCAGCCCGGGACGGAGAAACTGTTTTTT. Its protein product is CAWSRSQPGTEKLFF.

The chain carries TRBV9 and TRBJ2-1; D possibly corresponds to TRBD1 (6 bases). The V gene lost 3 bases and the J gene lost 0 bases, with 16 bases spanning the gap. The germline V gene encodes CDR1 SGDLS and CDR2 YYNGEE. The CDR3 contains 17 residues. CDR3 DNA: TGTGCCAGCAGCGCCCCCCTACAGGGAATCTCCTACAATGAGCAGTTCTTC. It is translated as CASSAPLQGISYNEQFF.

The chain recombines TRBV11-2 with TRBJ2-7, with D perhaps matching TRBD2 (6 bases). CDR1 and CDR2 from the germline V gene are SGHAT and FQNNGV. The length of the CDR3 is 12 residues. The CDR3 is CGCGIGSYEQYF. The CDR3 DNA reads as TGTGGATGCGGGATCGGATCCTACGAGCAGTACTTC. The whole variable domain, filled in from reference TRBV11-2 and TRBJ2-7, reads EAGVAQSPRYKIIEKRQSVAFWCNPISGHATLYWYQQILGQGPKLLIQFQNNGVVDDSQLPKDRFSAERLKGVDSTLKIQPAKLEDSAVYLCGCGIGSYEQYFGPGTRLTVT.

In DNA form, the CDR3 reads TGTGCCACCAGCAGAGATAATGGCTTTTTATACGAGCAGTACTTC. Translating it yields CATSRDNGFLYEQYF. The chain is built from TRBV15 and TRBJ2-7; D is ambiguous. Germline CDR1 reads LNHNV; CDR2 reads YYDKDF (reference sequence). V lost 0 bases and J lost 4, with 13 bases in between. The CDR3 loop spans 15 amino acids.

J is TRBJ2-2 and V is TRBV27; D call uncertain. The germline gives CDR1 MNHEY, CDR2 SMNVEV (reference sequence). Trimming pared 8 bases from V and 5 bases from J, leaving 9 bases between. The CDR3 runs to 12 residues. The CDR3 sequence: CASEALTGELFF. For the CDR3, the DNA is TGTGCCAGCGAGGCACTTACCGGGGAGCTGTTTTTT.

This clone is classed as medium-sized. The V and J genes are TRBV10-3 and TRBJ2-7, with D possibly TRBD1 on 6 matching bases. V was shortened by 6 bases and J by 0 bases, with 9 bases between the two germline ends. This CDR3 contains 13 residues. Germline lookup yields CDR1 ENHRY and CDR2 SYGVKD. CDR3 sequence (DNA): TGTGCCATCAGCATGGACAGCTCCTACGAGCAGTACTTC. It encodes CAISMDSSYEQYF.

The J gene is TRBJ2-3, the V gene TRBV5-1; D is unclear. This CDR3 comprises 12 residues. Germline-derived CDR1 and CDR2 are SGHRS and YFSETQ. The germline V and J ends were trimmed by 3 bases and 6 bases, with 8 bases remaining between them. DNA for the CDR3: TGCGCCAGCAGCTCACCAACCGATACGCAGTATTTT. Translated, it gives CASSSPTDTQYF.

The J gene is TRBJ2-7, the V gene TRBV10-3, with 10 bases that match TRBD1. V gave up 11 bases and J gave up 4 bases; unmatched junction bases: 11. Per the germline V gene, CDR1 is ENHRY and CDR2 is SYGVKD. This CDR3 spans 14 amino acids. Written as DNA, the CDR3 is TGTGCCGTCAACCCGGGACAGGGGTTGTACGAGCAGTACTTC. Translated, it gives CAVNPGQGLYEQYF.

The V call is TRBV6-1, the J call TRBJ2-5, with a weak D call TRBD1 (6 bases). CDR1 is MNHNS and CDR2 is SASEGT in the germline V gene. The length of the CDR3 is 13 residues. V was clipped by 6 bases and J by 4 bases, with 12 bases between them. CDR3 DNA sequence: TGTGCCAGCAGGGGGACACCTGGAGAGACCCAGTACTTC. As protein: CASRGTPGETQYF.

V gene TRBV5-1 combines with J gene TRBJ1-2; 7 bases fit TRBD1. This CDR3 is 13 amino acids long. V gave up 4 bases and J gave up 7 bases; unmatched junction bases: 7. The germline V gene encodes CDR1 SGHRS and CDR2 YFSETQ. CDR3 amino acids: CASSHQGGSGYTF. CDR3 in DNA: TGCGCCAGCAGCCACCAGGGGGGGTCTGGCTACACCTTC.

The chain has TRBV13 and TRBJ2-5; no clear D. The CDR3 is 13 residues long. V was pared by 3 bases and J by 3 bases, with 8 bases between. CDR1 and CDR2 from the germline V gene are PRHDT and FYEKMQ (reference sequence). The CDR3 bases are TGTGCCAGCAGCTTCCCACCAGAAGAGACCCAGTACTTC. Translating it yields CASSFPPEETQYF.

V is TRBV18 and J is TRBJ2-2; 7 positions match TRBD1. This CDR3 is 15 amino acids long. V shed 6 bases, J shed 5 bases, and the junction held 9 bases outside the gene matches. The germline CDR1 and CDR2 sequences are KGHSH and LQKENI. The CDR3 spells CASSAGTVGTGELFF. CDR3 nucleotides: TGTGCCAGCTCGGCCGGGACAGTAGGAACCGGGGAGCTGTTTTTT. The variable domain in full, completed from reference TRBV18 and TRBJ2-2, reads NAGVMQNPRHLVRRRGQEARLRCSPMKGHSHVYWYRQLPEEGLKFMVYLQKENIIDESGMPKERFSAEFPKEGPSILRIQQVVRGDSAAYFCASSAGTVGTGELFFGEGSRLTVL.

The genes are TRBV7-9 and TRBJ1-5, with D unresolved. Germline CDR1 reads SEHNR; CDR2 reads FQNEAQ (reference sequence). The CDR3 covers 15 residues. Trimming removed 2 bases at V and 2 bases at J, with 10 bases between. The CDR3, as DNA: TGTGCCAGCAGCTTACTGGAGGGCGGCAATCAGCCCCAGCATTTT. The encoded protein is CASSLLEGGNQPQHF. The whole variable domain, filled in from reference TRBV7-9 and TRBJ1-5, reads DTGVSQNPRHKITKRGQNVTFRCDPISEHNRLYWYRQTLGQGPEFLTYFQNEAQLEKSRLLSDRFSAERPKGSFSTLEIQRTEQGDSAMYLCASSLLEGGNQPQHFGDGTRLSIL.

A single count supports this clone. The CDR3 loop is CASSASLAGPSYNEQFF. CDR3 in DNA: TGTGCCAGCAGCGCCTCACTGGCGGGCCCTTCCTACAATGAGCAGTTCTTC. The chain joins TRBV9 to TRBJ2-1; TRBD2 is a possible D gene (5 bases). CDR1 and CDR2 from the germline V gene are SGDLS and YYNGEE. V dropped 3 bases and J dropped 1 base, with 17 bases sitting between them. The CDR3 is 17 amino acids.

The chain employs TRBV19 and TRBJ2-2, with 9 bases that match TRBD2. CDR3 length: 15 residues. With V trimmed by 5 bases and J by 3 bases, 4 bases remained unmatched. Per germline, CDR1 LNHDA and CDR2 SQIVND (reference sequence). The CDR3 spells CASSLREGHTGELFF. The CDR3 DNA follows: TGTGCCAGTAGTTTGCGGGAGGGCCACACCGGGGAGCTGTTTTTT.

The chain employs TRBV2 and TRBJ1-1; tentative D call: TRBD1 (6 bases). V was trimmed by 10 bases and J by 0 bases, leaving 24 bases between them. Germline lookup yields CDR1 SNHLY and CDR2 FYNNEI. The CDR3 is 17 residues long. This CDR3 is CATRGAGEYHLNTEAFF. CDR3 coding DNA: TGTGCCACCAGAGGGGCAGGGGAATATCACTTGAACACTGAAGCTTTCTTT. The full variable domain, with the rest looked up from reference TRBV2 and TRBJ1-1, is EPEVTQTPSHQVTQMGQEVILRCVPISNHLYFYWYRQILGQKVEFLVSFYNNEISEKSEIFDDQFSVERPDGSNFTLKIRSTKLEDSAMYFCATRGAGEYHLNTEAFFGQGTRLTVV.

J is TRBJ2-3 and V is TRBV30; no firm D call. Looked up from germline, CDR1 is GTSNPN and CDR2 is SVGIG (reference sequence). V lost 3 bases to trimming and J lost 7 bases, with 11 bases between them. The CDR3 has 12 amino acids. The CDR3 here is CAWSSPLNTQYF. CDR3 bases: TGTGCCTGGAGCTCCCCGCTGAATACGCAGTATTTT. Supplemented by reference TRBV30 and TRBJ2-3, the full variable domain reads SQTIHQWPATLVQPVGSPLSLECTVEGTSNPNLYWYRQAAGRGLQLLFYSVGIGQISSEVPQNLSASRPQDRQFILSSKKLLLSDSGFYLCAWSSPLNTQYFGPGTRLTVL.

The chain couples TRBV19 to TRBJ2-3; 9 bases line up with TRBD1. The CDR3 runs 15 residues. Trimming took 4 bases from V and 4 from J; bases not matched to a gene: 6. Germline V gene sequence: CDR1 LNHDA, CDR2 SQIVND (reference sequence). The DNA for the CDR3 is TGTGCCAGTAGTACTCAACAGGGGGCCTCAGATACGCAGTATTTT. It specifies CASSTQQGASDTQYF.

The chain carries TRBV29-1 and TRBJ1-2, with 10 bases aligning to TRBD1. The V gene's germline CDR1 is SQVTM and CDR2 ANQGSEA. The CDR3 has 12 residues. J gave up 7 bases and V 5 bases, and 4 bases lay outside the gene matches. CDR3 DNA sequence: TGCAGCGTTCGGGACAGGGGAATTGGCTACACCTTC. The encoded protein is CSVRDRGIGYTF.